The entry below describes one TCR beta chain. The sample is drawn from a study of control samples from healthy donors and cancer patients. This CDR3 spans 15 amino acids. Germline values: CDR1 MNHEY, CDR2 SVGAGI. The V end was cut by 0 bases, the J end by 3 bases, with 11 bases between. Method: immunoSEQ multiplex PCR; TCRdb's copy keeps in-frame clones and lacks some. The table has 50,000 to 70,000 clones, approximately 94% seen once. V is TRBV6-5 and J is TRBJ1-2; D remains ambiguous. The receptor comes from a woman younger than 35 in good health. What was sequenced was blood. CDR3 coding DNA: TGTGCCAGCAGTTACTCGGACGGCAGAGACTATGGCTACACCTTC. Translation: CASSYSDGRDYGYTF.